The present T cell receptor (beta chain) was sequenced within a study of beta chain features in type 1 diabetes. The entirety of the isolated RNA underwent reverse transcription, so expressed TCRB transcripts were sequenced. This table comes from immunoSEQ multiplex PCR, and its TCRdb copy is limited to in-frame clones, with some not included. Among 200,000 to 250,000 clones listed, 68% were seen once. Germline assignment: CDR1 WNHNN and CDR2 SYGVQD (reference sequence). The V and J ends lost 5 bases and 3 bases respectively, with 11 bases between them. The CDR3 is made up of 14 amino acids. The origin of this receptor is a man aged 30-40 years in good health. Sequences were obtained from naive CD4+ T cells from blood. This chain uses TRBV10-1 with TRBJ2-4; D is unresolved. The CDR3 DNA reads TGCGCCAGCAGTTCCGGGCACGACAAAAACATTCAGTACTTC. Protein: CASSSGHDKNIQYF.